This T cell receptor (beta chain) derives from a study of shared clonotypes between healthy human individuals. TCRdb keeps only in-frame clones here, not all; method: immunoSEQ multiplex PCR. The sample holds roughly 2 million clones; 90% to 95% are singletons and the top ten take roughly 0.13%. The length of the CDR3 is 15 residues. The germline CDR1 and CDR2 sequences are MNHNS and SASEGT. V gave up 7 bases and J gave up 0 bases, with 12 bases separating them. V is TRBV6-1 and J is TRBJ1-4; weak D call: TRBD1 (5 bases). The receptor comes from a man younger than 35 in good health. Input material: naive CD4+ T cells sorted from blood. The subset was: CD45RA+ positively selected. The CDR3 sequence: CASIPGGATNEKLFF. Here the CDR3 DNA reads TGTGCCAGCATCCCCGGGGGAGCAACTAATGAAAAACTGTTTTTT.